This T cell receptor (beta chain) was obtained from a study of OX40 agonist ivuxolimab in advanced cancers. Study details: Patients received intravenous ivuxolimab every 2 weeks at 0.01 to 10 mg/kg. Cohort: about 80% men, mean age about 62, aged roughly 20 to 79. Study-level points and caveats: The investigators did not determine what antigen specificity the expanded peripheral T cells had. Dose levels from 0.1 to 3.0 mg/kg saw CD4+ and CD8+ blood T cells expand clonally by week 6.

In regard to this clone: Its antigen is not known.

Clones were read by immunoSEQ multiplex PCR, and TCRdb kept only the in-frame ones, dropping some. This table has approximately 15,000 clones, around 86% appearing once. The sequenced sample was CD4+ or CD8+ T cells sorted from blood, obtained in a trial of the OX40 agonist ivuxolimab. The sequence derives from an adult with an advanced solid tumor such as melanoma, head and neck, liver or kidney cancer.

In nucleotides, the CDR3 is TGTGCCAGCAGTGGCGCGGGACTAGCGGTGTACGAGCAGTACTTC. It codes for CASSGAGLAVYEQYF. V usage is TRBV27 and J usage is TRBJ2-7; 11 bases are shared with TRBD2. Germline lookup yields CDR1 MNHEY and CDR2 SMNVEV (reference sequence). V shed 5 bases, J shed 4 bases, and the junction held 7 bases outside the gene matches. The CDR3 extends over 15 amino acids.